The 21 T cell receptor beta chains given below trace back to one sample, sequenced in a study of blood T cell repertoires in COVID-19. Produced via immunoSEQ multiplex PCR; TCRdb's table is partial and in-frame only. The table records more than 50,000 clones, roughly 74% of them present only once. Sequencing used peripheral blood. The receptors come from a woman of 80 years or more with acute or convalescent COVID-19.

This sequence joins TRBV15 and TRBJ1-2, with D hard to call. The CDR3 is made up of 13 amino acids. V was trimmed by 0 bases and J by 5 bases, leaving 7 bases between them. Looked up from germline, CDR1 is LNHNV and CDR2 is YYDKDF (reference sequence). This CDR3 reads CATSRDRGYGYTF. CDR3 in DNA: TGTGCCACCAGCAGAGATAGAGGTTATGGCTACACCTTC. The full variable domain, completed using reference TRBV15 and TRBJ1-2, is DAMVIQNPRYQVTQFGKPVTLSCSQTLNHNVMYWYQQKSSQAPKLLFHYYDKDFNNEADTPDNFQSRRPNTSFCFLDIRSPGLGDTAMYLCATSRDRGYGYTFGSGTRLTVV.

The V call is TRBV9, the J call TRBJ1-1; a possible D gene is TRBD1 (5 bases). CDR1 and CDR2 (germline): SGDLS, YYNGEE. The length of the CDR3 is 12 residues. Trimming removed 0 bases at V and 8 bases at J, with 8 bases between. The chain's CDR3 is CASSVVNREAFF. Here the CDR3 DNA reads TGTGCCAGCAGCGTAGTGAACAGGGAAGCTTTCTTT.

The chain uses TRBV20-1 and TRBJ2-5; tentative D call: TRBD2 (5 bases). The CDR3 has 12 residues. Trimming removed 3 bases from V and 5 bases from J, with 10 bases in between. In germline, CDR1 is DFQATT, CDR2 SNEGSKA (reference sequence). The CDR3 nucleotides read TGCAGTGCTAGTACGGGGTACGAGACCCAGTACTTC. Translated: CSASTGYETQYF.

This sequence joins TRBV18 and TRBJ1-4; 9 positions agree with TRBD1. Germline V gives CDR1 KGHSH, CDR2 LQKENI. The trim removed 3 bases at V and 5 bases at J, leaving 4 bases unmatched. CDR3 length equals 15 residues. In nucleotides, the CDR3 is TGTGCCAGCTCACCTGGACAGGGGCAAAATGAAAAACTGTTTTTT. This sequence encodes CASSPGQGQNEKLFF.

V and J are TRBV11-3 and TRBJ2-1, with TRBD2 identical over 10 bases. Germline-derived CDR1 and CDR2 are SGHNT and YENEEA. This CDR3 spans 14 amino acids. V trimming: 8 bases; J trimming: 9 bases; junction bases outside the gene matches: 10. In DNA form, the CDR3 reads TGTGCCAGCCAAGGGTTAGCGGGAGGCTTTGAGCAGTTCTTC. The encoded protein is CASQGLAGGFEQFF.

This clone showed up just once. This rearrangement joins TRBV5-1 to TRBJ1-1, with TRBD1 matching over 12 bases. Germline V gene lookup returns CDR1 SGHRS and CDR2 YFSETQ. Trimming at V came to 0 bases and at J to 7 bases, leaving 4 bases not matched to a gene. The CDR3 is made up of 15 amino acids. CDR3 nucleotide sequence: TGCGCCAGCAGCTTGGCGGGACAGGGGGCTAGTGAAGCTTTCTTT. It codes for CASSLAGQGASEAFF.

This clone was recorded a few times. The V and J genes are TRBV7-9 and TRBJ2-1; D remains unclear. The CDR3 has 15 residues. CDR1 SEHNR and CDR2 FQNEAQ come from the germline V gene (reference sequence). V gave up 2 bases and J gave up 0 bases, with 8 bases separating them. This chain's CDR3 is CASSLSGSSYNEQFF. CDR3 DNA sequence: TGTGCCAGCAGCTTATCGGGTAGCTCCTACAATGAGCAGTTCTTC.

V gene TRBV12-3 or TRBV12-4 combines with J gene TRBJ2-7, with D tentatively TRBD2 (5 bases). The V gene lost 6 bases and the J gene lost 2 bases, with 11 bases spanning the gap. This CDR3 contains 13 residues. The CDR3 DNA follows: TGTGCCAGCAGCTCTGACTACACCTACGAGCAGTACTTC. Its translation: CASSSDYTYEQYF.

V is TRBV5-6 and J is TRBJ2-7; D unclear. Germline V gene sequence: CDR1 SGHDT, CDR2 YYEEEE. CDR3 length equals 16 residues. V lost 2 bases and J lost 6, with 21 bases in between. The CDR3, as DNA: TGTGCCAGCAGCTTATCCCCCTGGGCAGGCCTGAGCGAGCAGTACTTC. Amino acids: CASSLSPWAGLSEQYF. The complete variable domain, with remaining parts taken from reference TRBV5-6 and TRBJ2-7, reads DAGVTQSPTHLIKTRGQQVTLRCSPKSGHDTVSWYQQALGQGPQFIFQYYEEEERQRGNFPDRFSGHQFPNYSSELNVNALLLGDSALYLCASSLSPWAGLSEQYFGPGTRLTVT.

The chain couples TRBV21-1 to TRBJ2-5; TRBD1 is taken as the D call from the table, unchecked against the DNA. TRBV21-1 is shown as a pseudogene. This CDR3 contains 17 residues. The CDR3 loop is CASSTLVRQGVAETQYF. In DNA, the CDR3 is TGTGCCAGCAGCACACTCGTACGGCAGGGGGTTGCAGAGACCCAGTACTTC.

This clone was detected a few times. V usage is TRBV7-2 and J usage is TRBJ1-5, with D maybe TRBD1 (6 bases). V lost 3 bases and J lost 2, with 8 bases in between. This CDR3 region has 14 residues. CDR1 is SGHTA and CDR2 is FQGNSA in the germline V gene. The CDR3 nucleotides are TGTGCCAGCAGCTTCAGGGGCGGCAATCAGCCCCAGCATTTT. Its translation: CASSFRGGNQPQHF.

V gene TRBV5-1 combines with J gene TRBJ2-1; 8 nucleotides agree with TRBD2. Germline V lookup: CDR1 SGHRS, CDR2 YFSETQ. With V trimmed by 4 bases and J by 5 bases, 8 bases remained unmatched. The CDR3 runs to 15 residues. The CDR3 region is CASSIESGSHNEQFF. The DNA of the CDR3 is TGCGCCAGCAGCATAGAGAGCGGGAGCCACAATGAGCAGTTCTTC. Variable domain in full (rest from reference TRBV5-1 and TRBJ2-1): KAGVTQTPRYLIKTRGQQVTLSCSPISGHRSVSWYQQTPGQGLQFLFEYFSETQRNKGNFPGRFSGRQFSNSRSEMNVSTLELGDSALYLCASSIESGSHNEQFFGPGTRLTVL.

This chain uses TRBV7-2 with TRBJ2-5; 13 bases fit TRBD2. The CDR3 is 17 residues long. Unmatched junction bases numbered 7, after V lost 4 bases and J lost 2 bases. Germline V gene lookup returns CDR1 SGHTA and CDR2 FQGNSA. The CDR3 here is CASSSRTSGSIQETQYF. DNA for the CDR3: TGTGCCAGCAGCTCTAGGACTAGCGGGAGCATACAAGAGACCCAGTACTTC.

The J gene is TRBJ1-2, the V gene TRBV29-1, with 7 nucleotides matching TRBD1. Germline V gene sequence: CDR1 SQVTM, CDR2 ANQGSEA. CDR3 length equals 16 residues. Trimming removed 7 bases from V and 1 base from J; junction bases left unmatched: 15. CDR3 DNA: TGCAGCGCGAAAATCCACAGGGGTCTCATTAACTATGGCTACACCTTC. Translation gives CSAKIHRGLINYGYTF.

The chain couples TRBV19 to TRBJ2-5; 8 positions agree with TRBD1. The germline V gene encodes CDR1 LNHDA and CDR2 SQIVND (reference sequence). There are 15 residues in the CDR3. V trimming: 6 bases; J trimming: 5 bases; junction bases outside the gene matches: 11. CDR3 loop: CASSPGQGAGETQYF. CDR3 DNA sequence: TGTGCCAGTAGCCCGGGGCAGGGGGCGGGGGAGACCCAGTACTTC.

The rearrangement joins TRBV19 to TRBJ2-5; D perhaps matches TRBD1 (6 bases). Germline lookup yields CDR1 LNHDA and CDR2 SQIVND (reference sequence). The length of the CDR3 is 15 residues. V lost 2 bases to trimming and J lost 4 bases, with 14 bases between them. Written as DNA, the CDR3 is TGTGCCAGTAGTATATCGAACAGGGTGGCAGAGACCCAGTACTTC. As protein: CASSISNRVAETQYF. The full variable domain, completed using reference TRBV19 and TRBJ2-5, is DGGITQSPKYLFRKEGQNVTLSCEQNLNHDAMYWYRQDPGQGLRLIYYSQIVNDFQKGDIAEGYSVSREKKESFPLTVTSAQKNPTAFYLCASSISNRVAETQYFGPGTRLLVL.

This clone was observed a few times. The CDR3 sequence: CASSYYSPRSGEAFF. In DNA, the CDR3 is TGTGCCAGCAGTTACTATTCCCCGAGGAGTGGTGAAGCTTTCTTT. The chain recombines TRBV6-2 or TRBV6-3 with TRBJ1-1; D not resolved. CDR3 length equals 15 residues. Trimming removed 1 base from V and 7 bases from J, with 16 bases in between. The germline CDR1 and CDR2 sequences are MNHEY and SVGEGT.

The chain combines TRBV28 with TRBJ2-5; 11 bases are shared with TRBD2. This CDR3 contains 17 residues. Trimming took 8 bases from V and 5 from J; bases not matched to a gene: 16. Germline CDR1 is MDHEN and CDR2 is SYDVKM. Here the CDR3 DNA reads TGTGCCAGCGGGACAATTTTTACTAGCGGGAGTTGGGAGACCCAGTACTTC. Translation: CASGTIFTSGSWETQYF.

This clone occurred a few times. This chain joins TRBV11-2 and TRBJ2-7, with 7 bases lining up with TRBD1. Per germline, CDR1 SGHAT and CDR2 FQNNGV. J lost 0 bases, V lost 5 bases, and 4 bases had no gene match. This CDR3 is 14 amino acids long. CDR3 loop: CASSPRQGSYEQYF. In DNA form, the CDR3 reads TGTGCCAGCAGCCCCAGACAGGGCTCCTACGAGCAGTACTTC.

The V gene is TRBV7-9, the J gene TRBJ2-3, with no clear D. V lost 4 bases and J 6 bases, leaving 11 bases between the germline ends. Germline V gene lookup returns CDR1 SEHNR and CDR2 FQNEAQ (reference sequence). The CDR3 is made up of 13 amino acids. The CDR3 DNA reads TGTGCCAGCAGCTCCTCCGGAGCCGATACGCAGTATTTT. Translating it yields CASSSSGADTQYF.

The chain employs TRBV6-2 or TRBV6-3 and TRBJ2-3, with D perhaps TRBD2 (6 bases). This CDR3 is 14 amino acids long. Germline V gene data show CDR1 as MNHEY and CDR2 as SVGEGT. Trimming took off 6 bases at V and 5 bases at J, with 15 bases between the two ends. CDR3 sequence: CASSLGGSGDTQYF. DNA for the CDR3: TGTGCCAGCAGCCTCGGTGGTAGCGGAGATACGCAGTATTTT.